This passage covers 22 T cell receptor beta chains from one sample sequenced in a study of neurological immune-mediated disorders. TCRdb re-derived calls from the 5' RACE reads in MiXCR, one entry per CDR3 protein. The data contain roughly 20,000 distinct CDR3 sequences, 14% of them singletons. Sequencing was carried out using CD4+ T cells from blood. Source of these receptors: a woman aged 60 to 75 with HTLV-1-associated myelopathy (HAM/TSP).

The chain uses TRBV11-2 and TRBJ2-5; 7 positions agree with TRBD2. Unmatched junction bases numbered 4, after V lost 11 bases and J lost 4 bases. This CDR3 is built from 11 residues. Germline V gives CDR1 SGHAT, CDR2 FQNNGV. CDR3 coding DNA: TGTGCCTCCGGGGAGGGAGAGACCCAGTACTTC. Its protein product is CASGEGETQYF.

There are many counts of this clonotype. V is TRBV9 and J is TRBJ2-1, with D unresolved. Germline V gives CDR1 SGDLS, CDR2 YYNGEE. CDR3 length equals 14 residues. Trimming removed 0 bases from V and 5 bases from J, with 9 bases in between. DNA for the CDR3: TGTGCCAGCAGCGTAGGGGTCAGAGACAATGAGCAGTTCTTC. This gives the protein CASSVGVRDNEQFF. Combining the CDR3 with reference TRBV9 and TRBJ2-1 gives the whole variable domain DSGVTQTPKHLITATGQRVTLRCSPRSGDLSVYWYQQSLDQGLQFLIQYYNGEERAKGNILERFSAQQFPDLHSELNLSSLELGDSALYFCASSVGVRDNEQFFGPGTRLTVL.

This clonotype was recorded many times. The chain couples TRBV29-1 to TRBJ1-2; D unresolved. Trimming took 2 bases from V and 6 from J, leaving 10 bases between them. The CDR3 has 12 amino acids. From germline, CDR1 is SQVTM and CDR2 ANQGSEA. CDR3 loop: CSVESTYNGYTF. CDR3 DNA: TGCAGCGTTGAATCAACATATAATGGCTACACCTTC. The full variable domain, in which reference TRBV29-1 and TRBJ1-2 provide the parts outside the CDR3, is SAVISQKPSRDICQRGTSLTIQCQVDSQVTMMFWYRQQPGQSLTLIATANQGSEATYESGFVIDKFPISRPNLTFSTLTVSNMSPEDSSIYLCSVESTYNGYTFGSGTRLTVV.

The table lists this clonotype with many counts. The chain links TRBV5-1 to TRBJ2-1; D unresolved. Germline V gene sequence: CDR1 SGHRS, CDR2 YFSETQ. This CDR3 has 15 residues. V was trimmed by 0 bases and J by 1 base, leaving 8 bases between them. This chain's CDR3 is CASSLELASYNEQFF. In nucleotides, the CDR3 is TGCGCCAGCAGCTTGGAGTTAGCTTCCTACAATGAGCAGTTCTTC.

The chain recombines TRBV5-1 with TRBJ2-7; D remains ambiguous. The CDR3 runs to 15 residues. Germline V CDR1 and CDR2: SGHRS, YFSETQ. Trimming cost V 0 bases and J 3 bases, with 13 bases left between them. CDR3 residues: CASSLVLRKGYEQYF. The CDR3 bases are TGCGCCAGCAGCTTGGTTTTGCGAAAAGGCTACGAGCAGTACTTC.

The rearrangement links TRBV20-1 to TRBJ2-5, with 12 bases aligning to TRBD1. The germline CDR1 and CDR2 sequences are DFQATT and SNEGSKA (reference sequence). After removal of 5 bases from V and 4 bases from J, the junction contained 5 bases not matched to a gene. This CDR3 is 14 amino acids long. The CDR3 DNA reads TGCAGTGCTGCGGGACAGGGGGCTGGAGAGACCCAGTACTTC. The encoded protein is CSAAGQGAGETQYF.

This clonotype was counted many times. This chain connects TRBV20-1 to TRBJ1-1; the D gene is possibly TRBD1 (5 bases). Germline V gene data show CDR1 as DFQATT and CDR2 as SNEGSKA (reference sequence). V was pared by 0 bases and J by 5 bases, with 16 bases between. The CDR3 runs to 15 residues. The CDR3 DNA is TGCAGTGCTAGAGATAGAACAGCGGGGCGGACTGAAGCTTTCTTT. Protein: CSARDRTAGRTEAFF.

The chain uses TRBV10-2 and TRBJ2-1, with D tentatively TRBD2 (6 bases). CDR1 is WSHSY, CDR2 SAAADI, per germline. The V gene lost 7 bases and the J gene lost 3 bases, with 16 bases spanning the gap. The CDR3 contains 15 residues. CDR3 sequence (DNA): TGCGCCAGCACCACCGGGTGGGGGGACTACAATGAGCAGTTCTTC. This gives the protein CASTTGWGDYNEQFF.

This clonotype is categorized as medium-sized. The rearrangement links TRBV20-1 to TRBJ2-2, with TRBD2 matching over 8 bases. This CDR3 has 16 residues. Germline CDR1 is DFQATT and CDR2 is SNEGSKA (reference sequence). With 3 bases clipped from V and 7 bases from J, the junction kept 13 bases outside the gene matches. The CDR3 is CSASPRGSGSHGELFF. The CDR3 bases are TGCAGTGCTAGTCCCCGGGGGAGCGGGAGCCACGGGGAGCTGTTTTTT.

In its sample, this clonotype was seen many times. This sequence joins TRBV6-6 and TRBJ2-7, with no clear D. V lost 5 bases to trimming and J lost 3 bases, with 8 bases between them. Germline V gene lookup returns CDR1 MNHNY and CDR2 SVGAGI (reference sequence). The CDR3 extends over 12 amino acids. CDR3 DNA sequence: TGTGCCAGCAGTCCAGTGGGCTACGAGCAGTACTTC. This encodes CASSPVGYEQYF.

The table lists this clonotype with many counts. V gene TRBV5-1 combines with J gene TRBJ1-4; 11 positions match TRBD1. The length of the CDR3 is 16 residues. Unmatched junction bases numbered 11, after V lost 5 bases and J lost 8 bases. Germline CDR1 and CDR2: SGHRS and YFSETQ. CDR3 in amino acids: CASSYPGQGGPEKLFF. The CDR3 coding sequence is TGCGCCAGCAGTTATCCGGGACAGGGGGGTCCCGAAAAACTGTTTTTT.

The rearrangement links TRBV25-1 to TRBJ1-6; D might be TRBD1 (5 bases). With 0 bases removed from V and 7 bases from J, the gap between germline ends came to 16 bases. The CDR3 sequence is 17 residues long. Germline V lookup: CDR1 MGHDK, CDR2 SYGVNS. CDR3 coding DNA: TGTGCCAGCAGTGAATATTCAGGGCTTACCCTAAATTCACCCCTCCACTTT. Translation gives CASSEYSGLTLNSPLHF.

This clonotype was picked up many times. The chain uses TRBV7-9 and TRBJ1-1; the match to TRBD1 covers 9 bases. Germline trimming cut 6 bases from V and 8 bases from J; bases unmatched to any gene: 1. Germline V gives CDR1 SEHNR, CDR2 FQNEAQ (reference sequence). The CDR3 has 11 residues. CDR3 coding DNA: TGTGCCAGCAGGGACAGGGGAGAAGCTTTCTTT. Translation gives CASRDRGEAFF. Supplemented by reference TRBV7-9 and TRBJ1-1, the full variable domain reads DTGVSQNPRHKITKRGQNVTFRCDPISEHNRLYWYRQTLGQGPEFLTYFQNEAQLEKSRLLSDRFSAERPKGSFSTLEIQRTEQGDSAMYLCASRDRGEAFFGQGTRLTVV.

The table lists this clonotype with many counts. The chain recombines TRBV10-1 with TRBJ2-1, with D uncertain. V was clipped by 2 bases and J by 0 bases, with 8 bases between them. The length of the CDR3 is 15 residues. Germline assignment: CDR1 WNHNN and CDR2 SYGVQD (reference sequence). The CDR3, as DNA: TGCGCCAGCAGTGAGACCCCGAGCTCCTACAATGAGCAGTTCTTC. It is translated as CASSETPSSYNEQFF.

V and J are TRBV9 and TRBJ2-2; no definite D call. The CDR3 runs 13 residues. V lost 0 bases to trimming and J lost 5 bases, with 5 bases between them. Germline assignment: CDR1 SGDLS and CDR2 YYNGEE. The CDR3 loop is CASSVDGTGELFF. CDR3 DNA sequence: TGTGCCAGCAGCGTAGACGGGACCGGGGAGCTGTTTTTT.

The sample holds many counts of this clonotype. CDR3 residues: CSASQVVASGTDTQYF. CDR3 in DNA: TGCAGTGCTAGTCAGGTTGTGGCTAGTGGCACAGATACGCAGTATTTT. The chain has TRBV20-1 and TRBJ2-3, with D uncertain. Per germline, CDR1 DFQATT and CDR2 SNEGSKA (reference sequence). With 3 bases removed from V and 1 base from J, the gap between germline ends came to 17 bases. The CDR3 is 16 amino acids.

This clonotype was seen ten or more times. The CDR3: CSAILRDRGLYEQYF. DNA for the CDR3: TGCAGTGCCATCCTCCGGGACAGGGGGCTATATGAGCAGTACTTC. V and J are TRBV20-1 and TRBJ2-7; TRBD1 agrees at 12 bases. The V segment lost 6 bases and the J segment 7 bases; nucleotides outside the gene matches: 13. Germline CDR1 is DFQATT and CDR2 is SNEGSKA (reference sequence). The CDR3 totals 15 residues.

This clonotype was counted at least ten times. Here the CDR3 reads CSAGHNEVRAFF. The DNA for the CDR3 is TGCAGTGCTGGCCACAATGAAGTACGAGCTTTCTTT. V and J are TRBV20-1 and TRBJ1-1, with unresolved D. This CDR3 has 12 amino acids. From germline, CDR1 is DFQATT and CDR2 SNEGSKA (reference sequence). V was shortened by 5 bases and J by 10 bases, with 17 bases between the two germline ends.

Note on this clonotype: The limits of the CDR3 on the DNA are not certain, so only TCRdb's listed CDR3 is given. The chain combines TRBV5-1 with TRBJ1-4; TRBD1, as called in the table, went unchecked against the DNA. The CDR3 is 20 residues long, ends included. CDR1 is SGHRS, CDR2 YFSETQ, per germline. The CDR3 region is CASSFYICSAYRRVNEKLFF.

This clonotype has at least ten counts. The V call is TRBV20-1, the J call TRBJ2-1, with 9 bases lining up with TRBD2. Trimming removed 5 bases from V and 6 bases from J; junction bases left unmatched: 17. CDR3 length: 17 amino acids. Germline V gene sequence: CDR1 DFQATT, CDR2 SNEGSKA (reference sequence). CDR3 in amino acids: CSASNSRLAGESNEQFF. The CDR3 DNA sequence: TGCAGTGCTTCTAACTCCAGATTAGCGGGGGAATCCAATGAGCAGTTCTTC.

This clonotype occurred many times. The chain couples TRBV5-6 to TRBJ2-6; D is undetermined. Trimming pared 1 base from V and 0 bases from J, leaving 8 bases between. Germline V gene lookup returns CDR1 SGHDT and CDR2 YYEEEE. CDR3 length equals 16 residues. The CDR3 DNA follows: TGTGCCAGCAGCTTGTACGACCCCTCTGGGGCCAACGTCCTGACTTTC. It encodes CASSLYDPSGANVLTF.

This clonotype has at least ten counts. The chain links TRBV7-2 to TRBJ1-2; possible D gene TRBD1, 5 bases. Germline V gene lookup returns CDR1 SGHTA and CDR2 FQGNSA. V was trimmed by 5 bases and J by 7 bases, leaving 11 bases between them. The CDR3 extends over 12 amino acids. CDR3 region: CASSPQGGGYTF. The CDR3 DNA sequence: TGTGCCAGCAGCCCCCAGGGAGGTGGCTACACCTTC.